Presented here are 17 T cell receptor beta chains from one specimen sequenced in a study of cytomegalovirus exposure and HLA in healthy donors. Repertoires were generated with immunoSEQ multiplex PCR, while TCRdb's copy carries only in-frame clones and drops some. The data show about 330,000 clones, 87% seen once. Material: PBMCs. The receptors shown here come from a woman aged 25 to 39 in good health and CMV-seropositive.

This sequence joins TRBV7-8 and TRBJ2-2, with D possibly being TRBD1 (6 bases). Germline V gene data show CDR1 as SGHVS and CDR2 as FQNEAQ. CDR3 length equals 13 residues. Trimming shortened V by 4 bases and J by 4 bases, and 7 bases separated the two germline ends. CDR3 in DNA: TGTGCCAGCAGCTCACAGGGCACCGGGGAGCTGTTTTTT. Translated, it gives CASSSQGTGELFF.

The J gene is TRBJ2-7, the V gene TRBV5-4; D ambiguous. With 4 bases removed from V and 4 bases from J, the gap between germline ends came to 9 bases. Per germline, CDR1 SGHNT and CDR2 YYREEE (reference sequence). The CDR3 sequence is 12 residues long. The CDR3 protein is CASSPFGYEQYF. As DNA, the CDR3 is TGTGCCAGCAGCCCCTTTGGGTACGAGCAGTACTTC.

This clone was recorded only once. The chain is built from TRBV18 and TRBJ2-1; 9 nucleotides agree with TRBD1. The trim removed 5 bases at V and 6 bases at J, leaving 8 bases unmatched. Germline V gene sequence: CDR1 KGHSH, CDR2 LQKENI. The CDR3 contains 15 residues. The CDR3 reads CASSTRDRVSNEQFF. CDR3 DNA sequence: TGTGCCAGCTCAACCCGGGACAGGGTGTCCAATGAGCAGTTCTTC.

The genes are TRBV5-1 and TRBJ2-3, with D perhaps TRBD2 (6 bases). The CDR3 runs 15 residues. Trimming removed 1 base from V and 6 bases from J, with 15 bases in between. CDR1 is SGHRS and CDR2 is YFSETQ in the germline V gene. CDR3 nucleotide sequence: TGCGCCAGCAGCTTGTCGAGCGGGTCACTGGATACGCAGTATTTT. Its protein is CASSLSSGSLDTQYF.

This chain connects TRBV5-4 to TRBJ2-7; D uncertain. There are 13 residues in the CDR3. From germline, CDR1 is SGHNT and CDR2 YYREEE (reference sequence). With 0 bases removed from V and 2 bases from J, the gap between germline ends came to 6 bases. DNA of the CDR3: TGTGCCAGCAGCTTGGACTTGGCCTACGAGCAGTACTTC. It yields the protein CASSLDLAYEQYF. The entire variable domain, with the rest obtained from reference TRBV5-4 and TRBJ2-7, is as follows: ETGVTQSPTHLIKTRGQQVTLRCSSQSGHNTVSWYQQALGQGPQFIFQYYREEENGRGNFPPRFSGLQFPNYSSELNVNALELDDSALYLCASSLDLAYEQYFGPGTRLTVT.

J is TRBJ2-7 and V is TRBV6-1; D is uncertain. The CDR3 is 13 amino acids. Trimming stripped 1 base from V and 4 bases from J, with 8 bases between. Per the germline V gene, CDR1 is MNHNS and CDR2 is SASEGT. The CDR3 loop reads CASSEGFRYEQYF. CDR3 sequence (DNA): TGTGCCAGCAGTGAAGGGTTTAGGTACGAGCAGTACTTC.

The chain joins TRBV29-1 to TRBJ2-7; D might be TRBD2 (6 bases). The CDR3 covers 12 residues. V dropped 5 bases and J dropped 3 bases, with 11 bases sitting between them. CDR1 is SQVTM, CDR2 ANQGSEA, per germline. CDR3 region: CSVRLAHYEQYF. CDR3 nucleotide sequence: TGCAGCGTTCGCCTAGCGCACTACGAGCAGTACTTC.

The chain couples TRBV9 to TRBJ2-7, with D perhaps matching TRBD1 or TRBD2 (5 bases each). CDR3 length: 16 residues. The V end was cut by 2 bases, the J end by 0 bases, with 15 bases between. Per the germline V gene, CDR1 is SGDLS and CDR2 is YYNGEE. The DNA of the CDR3 is TGTGCCAGCAGCGTCGGCGGAGGACACAGCTCCTACGAGCAGTACTTC. It is translated as CASSVGGGHSSYEQYF.

The chain has TRBV15 and TRBJ2-5; D ambiguous. Germline loops: CDR1 LNHNV, CDR2 YYDKDF (reference sequence). The CDR3 is made up of 13 amino acids. Trimming shortened V by 5 bases and J by 7 bases, and 14 bases separated the two germline ends. CDR3: CATSGDRPGTQYF. The CDR3 nucleotides read TGTGCCACCAGCGGTGACCGGCCGGGGACCCAGTACTTC.

The rearrangement joins TRBV9 to TRBJ2-5; 9 nucleotides align to TRBD1. With V trimmed by 4 bases and J by 1 base, 11 bases remained unmatched. CDR3 size: 17 residues. CDR1 SGDLS and CDR2 YYNGEE come from the germline V gene. CDR3: CASSPRTGASGQETQYF. CDR3 sequence (DNA): TGTGCCAGCAGCCCTCGGACAGGGGCTAGCGGCCAAGAGACCCAGTACTTC. Full variable domain (rest looked up from reference TRBV9 and TRBJ2-5): DSGVTQTPKHLITATGQRVTLRCSPRSGDLSVYWYQQSLDQGLQFLIQYYNGEERAKGNILERFSAQQFPDLHSELNLSSLELGDSALYFCASSPRTGASGQETQYFGPGTRLLVL.

This chain connects TRBV14 to TRBJ2-7; 11 bases are a match to TRBD2. Germline values: CDR1 SGHDN, CDR2 FVKESK. J gave up 6 bases and V 1 base, and 20 bases lay outside the gene matches. The CDR3 contains 20 residues. In DNA, the CDR3 is TGTGCCAGCAGCCAAGTTCTGCTAGCGGGAGGTAAACCAATCCTCTCCGAGCAGTACTTC. This codes for CASSQVLLAGGKPILSEQYF.

The V call is TRBV9, the J call TRBJ2-1, with D maybe TRBD1 (6 bases). The CDR3 runs to 15 residues. Germline V gene lookup returns CDR1 SGDLS and CDR2 YYNGEE. V lost 1 base and J lost 5, with 13 bases in between. The CDR3 bases are TGTGCCAGCAGCGTAACAGGGTACTTACACAATGAGCAGTTCTTC. Protein: CASSVTGYLHNEQFF.

This clone was seen a single time. The genes are TRBV19 and TRBJ2-7; D unresolved. Trimming took off 5 bases at V and 3 bases at J, with 5 bases between the two ends. CDR1 is LNHDA, CDR2 SQIVND, per germline (reference sequence). This CDR3 contains 11 residues. The chain's CDR3 is CASSEGYEQYF. CDR3 sequence (DNA): TGTGCCAGTAGTGAAGGCTACGAGCAGTACTTC. The full variable domain, its missing parts supplied by reference TRBV19 and TRBJ2-7, is DGGITQSPKYLFRKEGQNVTLSCEQNLNHDAMYWYRQDPGQGLRLIYYSQIVNDFQKGDIAEGYSVSREKKESFPLTVTSAQKNPTAFYLCASSEGYEQYFGPGTRLTVT.

The V gene is TRBV29-1, the J gene TRBJ2-6, with no clear D. The V end lost 3 bases, the J end lost 4 bases, and 10 bases lay between the germline ends. Germline V CDR1 and CDR2: SQVTM, ANQGSEA. This CDR3 comprises 14 residues. The CDR3 nucleotides read TGCAGCGTTGAGGGCTCATACGGGGCCAACGTCCTGACTTTC. Translation: CSVEGSYGANVLTF.

This clone was found once. CDR3 sequence reads: CASSPGQGETGELFF. DNA of the CDR3: TGTGCCAGCAGCCCGGGACAGGGGGAAACCGGGGAGCTGTTTTTT. The chain employs TRBV11-3 and TRBJ2-2; 11 nucleotides match TRBD1. Trimming removed 5 bases from V and 5 bases from J; junction bases left unmatched: 4. CDR3 length: 15 amino acids. The germline gives CDR1 SGHNT, CDR2 YENEEA.

This chain uses TRBV29-1 with TRBJ1-2; 7 bases match TRBD1. Per germline, CDR1 SQVTM and CDR2 ANQGSEA. This CDR3 contains 15 residues. Trimming took 4 bases from V and 0 from J; bases not matched to a gene: 8. As DNA, the CDR3 is TGCAGCGTTGGTAGGGGGACAGATTCTAACTATGGCTACACCTTC. This codes for CSVGRGTDSNYGYTF.

This clone was detected only a few times. V and J are TRBV2 and TRBJ2-7; D call uncertain. Germline V gene sequence: CDR1 SNHLY, CDR2 FYNNEI. The CDR3 covers 13 residues. Trimming shortened V by 6 bases and J by 7 bases, and 16 bases separated the two germline ends. The CDR3 loop reads CASSLKISEEQYF. The CDR3, as DNA: TGTGCCAGCAGCTTAAAAATCTCCGAGGAGCAGTACTTC.